This is a list of T cell receptor beta chains from one sample in a study of technical replicates of blood from several donors. Sequenced by immunoSEQ multiplex PCR; TCRdb stores in-frame clones only, minus some. The sample carries about 81,000 clones, roughly 95% recorded once. The sequenced sample consisted of T cells isolated from PBMCs. All receptors derive from a human donor in good health. Both conserved end residues are part of each CDR3. A D gene is named only where the DNA matches it firmly. A clone size is listed for some rows: how often the clone was seen (once, few, many), or a class if it is expanded.

>TRBV28|.|TRBJ1-4|.
CASSLGTNEKLFF
TGTGCCAGCAGTTTAGGCACTAATGAAAAACTGTTTTTT
>TRBV9|.|TRBJ1-1|TRBD1
CASSVSWDRMNTEAFF
TGTGCCAGCAGCGTTAGCTGGGACAGAATGAACACTGAAGCTTTCTTT
>TRBV19|.|TRBJ1-3|.
CASSIAVGAYSGNTIYF
TGTGCCAGTAGTATAGCGGTGGGAGCTTACTCTGGAAACACCATATATTTT
>TRBV5-6|.|TRBJ2-3|TRBD2
CASSWLLAGTDTQYF
TGTGCCAGCAGCTGGTTACTAGCGGGCACAGATACGCAGTATTTT
>TRBV6-5|.|TRBJ1-1|TRBD1
CASSWDRNTEAFF
TGTGCCAGCAGTTGGGACAGGAACACTGAAGCTTTCTTT
>TRBV7-9|few|TRBJ1-1|.
CASSTIKTGDTEAFF
TGTGCCAGCAGTACAATTAAGACCGGGGACACTGAAGCTTTCTTT
>TRBV19|.|TRBJ1-2|TRBD1
CASRTGGKSFGYGYTF
TGTGCCAGTCGAACAGGGGGAAAGAGTTTTGGCTATGGCTACACCTTC
>TRBV9|.|TRBJ2-1|.
CASSVALGLGDEQFF
TGTGCCAGCAGCGTAGCTCTAGGTTTAGGAGATGAGCAGTTCTTC
>TRBV4-1|.|TRBJ1-1|.
CASSQEGLLDTEAFF
TGCGCCAGCAGCCAAGAGGGCCTTCTGGACACTGAAGCTTTCTTT
>TRBV5-8|.|TRBJ1-5|.
CASTLGPNQPQHF
TGTGCCAGCACCCTGGGGCCCAATCAGCCCCAGCATTTT
>TRBV5-1|.|TRBJ2-6|.
CASSLQGSGANVLTF
TGCGCCAGCAGCTTACAGGGCTCTGGGGCCAACGTCCTGACTTTC
>TRBV7-3|.|TRBJ1-1|.
CASSPQGFGNTEAFF
TGTGCCAGCAGCCCCCAGGGGTTCGGGAACACTGAAGCTTTCTTT
>TRBV9|.|TRBJ2-1|TRBD2
CASSGSGRNNEQFF
TGTGCCAGCAGCGGTAGCGGGAGGAACAATGAGCAGTTCTTC
>TRBV6-1|.|TRBJ2-1|TRBD1
CASNAWTGNNEQFF
TGTGCCAGCAACGCGTGGACAGGCAACAATGAGCAGTTCTTC
>TRBV25-1|.|TRBJ1-2|TRBD1
CASSGIPHRDRLNYGYTF
TGTGCCAGCAGTGGGATACCACACCGGGACAGGCTTAACTATGGCTACACCTTC
>TRBV9|.|TRBJ1-2|TRBD1
CASSARDRANYGYTF
TGTGCCAGCAGCGCTAGAGACAGGGCTAACTATGGCTACACCTTC
>TRBV28|.|TRBJ2-1|TRBD2
CASSLWTSRHNEQFF
TGTGCCAGCAGTTTATGGACTAGCCGCCACAATGAGCAGTTCTTC
>TRBV7-2|.|TRBJ2-5|.
CASSLDGLQQETQYF
TGTGCCAGCAGCTTAGATGGCCTGCAACAAGAGACCCAGTACTTC
>TRBV7-3|few|TRBJ1-1|TRBD1
CASKAQGGTEAFF
TGTGCCAGCAAGGCACAGGGGGGGACTGAAGCTTTCTTT
>TRBV13|.|TRBJ2-5|TRBD2
CASSSPTSGREETQYF
TGTGCCAGCAGCTCCCCGACTAGCGGGAGGGAAGAGACCCAGTACTTC
>TRBV29-1|.|TRBJ1-2|TRBD1
CSTMTGNYGYTF
TGCAGCACGATGACAGGGAACTATGGCTACACCTTC
>TRBV27|.|TRBJ2-5|.
CASSLRYQETQYF
TGTGCCAGCAGTCTACGGTACCAAGAGACCCAGTACTTC
>TRBV2|.|TRBJ2-5|TRBD1
CASSDGTGGRETQYF
TGTGCCAGCAGTGATGGGACAGGGGGGAGGGAGACCCAGTACTTC
>TRBV28|once|TRBJ2-1|TRBD2
CASSSLKLAELNNEQFF
TGTGCCAGCAGTTCCCTAAAGCTAGCGGAGCTAAACAATGAGCAGTTCTTC
>TRBV10-3|.|TRBJ2-1|TRBD2
CANARGAGNEQFF
TGTGCCAATGCCCGCGGAGCGGGAAATGAGCAGTTCTTC
>TRBV27|.|TRBJ2-1|TRBD2
CASSLKGLAVSYNEQFF
TGTGCCAGCAGTTTAAAGGGACTAGCGGTGTCCTACAATGAGCAGTTCTTC
>TRBV9|.|TRBJ2-7|TRBD2
CASSVGSGGIFWEQYF
TGTGCCAGCAGCGTGGGGTCGGGGGGAATCTTTTGGGAGCAGTACTTC
>TRBV27|.|TRBJ2-7|.
CASSLVGSSYEQYF
TGTGCCAGCAGTTTAGTTGGGAGCTCCTACGAGCAGTACTTC
>TRBV19|.|TRBJ1-1|.
CASSIIMSAEAFF
TGTGCCAGTAGTATAATAATGTCGGCTGAAGCTTTCTTT
>TRBV12-5|.|TRBJ2-7|.
CASGSPISSYEQYF
TGTGCTAGTGGTTCACCAATTAGCTCCTACGAGCAGTACTTC
>TRBV6-1|.|TRBJ2-2|.
CASSEIWESTGELFF
TGTGCCAGCAGTGAAATATGGGAGAGCACCGGGGAGCTGTTTTTT
>TRBV29-1|.|TRBJ2-1|TRBD1
CSVPGTGGNEQFF
TGCAGCGTCCCCGGGACAGGGGGGAATGAGCAGTTCTTC
>TRBV2|once|TRBJ2-3|TRBD2
CASTRLAGGVDTQYF
TGTGCCAGCACGAGGTTAGCGGGAGGGGTGGATACGCAGTATTTT